What follows is one T cell receptor beta chain and its context. Its antigen is currently unknown. This sample was included in a study of T cell repertoires in cytomegalovirus infection. Regarding the study as a whole: Cumulative public TCR beta family frequency identified CMV carriers with the relevant HLA.

TCRdb processed the reads anew with MiXCR; each CDR3 protein has one entry. The table records fewer than 1,000,000 distinct CDR3 sequences, 30% to 40% of them present only once. This material consisted of cultured CD8+ T cells from PBMCs, taken from culture after CMV antigen stimulation. The sequence derives from a human donor in good health (CMV status not recorded). Some clones in this sample may be carry-over from other donors' samples.

This chain's CDR3 is CASNNRGSRNYGYTF. For the CDR3, the DNA is TGTGCCAGTAACAACAGGGGGTCGAGAAACTATGGCTACACCTTC. The rearrangement links TRBV19 to TRBJ1-2; 8 bases line up with TRBD1. V shed 7 bases and J 2 bases; nucleotides not matched to a gene: 9. The CDR3 runs 15 residues. Per the germline V gene, CDR1 is LNHDA and CDR2 is SQIVND (reference sequence).